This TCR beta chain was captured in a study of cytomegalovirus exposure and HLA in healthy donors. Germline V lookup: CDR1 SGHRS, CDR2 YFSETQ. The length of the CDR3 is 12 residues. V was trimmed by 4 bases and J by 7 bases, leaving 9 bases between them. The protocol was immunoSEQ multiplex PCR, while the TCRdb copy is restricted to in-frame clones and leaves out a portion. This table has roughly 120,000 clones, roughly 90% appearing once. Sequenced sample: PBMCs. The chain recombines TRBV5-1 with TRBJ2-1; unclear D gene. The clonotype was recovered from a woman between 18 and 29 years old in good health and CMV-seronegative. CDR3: CASSPPRNEQFF. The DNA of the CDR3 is TGCGCCAGCAGCCCACCGCGGAATGAGCAGTTCTTC. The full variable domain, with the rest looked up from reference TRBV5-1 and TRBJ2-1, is KAGVTQTPRYLIKTRGQQVTLSCSPISGHRSVSWYQQTPGQGLQFLFEYFSETQRNKGNFPGRFSGRQFSNSRSEMNVSTLELGDSALYLCASSPPRNEQFFGPGTRLTVL.